The TCR beta chain described here comes from a study of blood T cell repertoires in COVID-19. Whole-study context: Italy, Spain and the United States were the sources of the convalescent and acute COVID-19 samples. T cells, B-cell-depleted T cells, or PBMCs provided the cDNA or gDNA that served as material.

V was cut by 4 bases and J by 2 bases, with 12 bases left in between. The CDR3 is made up of 14 amino acids. Per the study methods: Using reference gene primer amplification, nucleated cell counts were estimated. Clones were read by immunoSEQ multiplex PCR, and TCRdb kept only the in-frame ones, dropping some. D and trimming come from the DNA, and the V and J calls and clone size come from that table. Seen here are a few hundred thousand clones, 80% to 90% observed once, and the top ten hold more than 9%. This receptor was identified in a woman in her 30s with COVID-19, enrolled during active disease. The specimen sequenced was peripheral blood. V and J are TRBV5-3 and TRBJ2-5; possible D gene TRBD2, 6 bases. TRBV5-3 falls under the ORF class, with uncertain function. The CDR3: CARSATGEQETQYF. The CDR3 bases are TGTGCCAGAAGCGCCACGGGGGAACAAGAGACCCAGTACTTC.